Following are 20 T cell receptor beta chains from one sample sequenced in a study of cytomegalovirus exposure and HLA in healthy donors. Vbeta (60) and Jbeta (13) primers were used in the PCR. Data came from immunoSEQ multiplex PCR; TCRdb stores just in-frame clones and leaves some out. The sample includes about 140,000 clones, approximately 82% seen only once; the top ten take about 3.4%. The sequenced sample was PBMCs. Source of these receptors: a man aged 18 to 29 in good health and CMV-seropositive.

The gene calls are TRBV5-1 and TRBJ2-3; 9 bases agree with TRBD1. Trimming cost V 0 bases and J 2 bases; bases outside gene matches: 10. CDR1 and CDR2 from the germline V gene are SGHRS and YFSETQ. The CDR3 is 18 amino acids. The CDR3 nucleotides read TGCGCCAGCAGCTTGGGTTCACGACAGGGGGGTATCACAGATACGCAGTATTTT. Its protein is CASSLGSRQGGITDTQYF.

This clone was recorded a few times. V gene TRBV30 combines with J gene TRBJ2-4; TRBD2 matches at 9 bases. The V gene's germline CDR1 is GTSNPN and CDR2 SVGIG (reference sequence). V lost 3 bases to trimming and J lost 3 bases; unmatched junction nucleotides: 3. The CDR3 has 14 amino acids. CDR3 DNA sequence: TGTGCCTGGAGCCCAGCGGGAGGCAAAAACATTCAGTACTTC. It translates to CAWSPAGGKNIQYF.

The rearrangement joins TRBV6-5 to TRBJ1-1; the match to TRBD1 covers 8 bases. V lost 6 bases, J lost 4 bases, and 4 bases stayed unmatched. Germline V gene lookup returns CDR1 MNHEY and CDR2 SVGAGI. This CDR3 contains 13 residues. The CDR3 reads CASSRGQGTEAFF. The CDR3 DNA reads TGTGCCAGCAGCCGAGGACAGGGCACTGAAGCTTTCTTT.

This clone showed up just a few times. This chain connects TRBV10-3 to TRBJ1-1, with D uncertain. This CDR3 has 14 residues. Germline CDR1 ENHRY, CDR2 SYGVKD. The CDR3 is CAASQPGGVTEAFF. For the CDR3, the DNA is TGTGCTGCTAGCCAACCTGGCGGGGTCACTGAAGCTTTCTTT.

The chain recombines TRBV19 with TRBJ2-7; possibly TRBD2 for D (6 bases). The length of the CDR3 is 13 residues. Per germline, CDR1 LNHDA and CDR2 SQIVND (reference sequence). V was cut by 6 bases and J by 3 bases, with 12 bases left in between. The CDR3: CASRSRGNYEQYF. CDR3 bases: TGTGCCAGTAGAAGCCGCGGGAACTACGAGCAGTACTTC.

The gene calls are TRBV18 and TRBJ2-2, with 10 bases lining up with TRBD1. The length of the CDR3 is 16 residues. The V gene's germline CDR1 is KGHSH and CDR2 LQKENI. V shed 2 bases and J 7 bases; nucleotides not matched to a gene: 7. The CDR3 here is CASSPGTGVSGGELFF. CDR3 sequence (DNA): TGTGCCAGCTCACCAGGGACAGGGGTGTCCGGCGGGGAGCTGTTTTTT.

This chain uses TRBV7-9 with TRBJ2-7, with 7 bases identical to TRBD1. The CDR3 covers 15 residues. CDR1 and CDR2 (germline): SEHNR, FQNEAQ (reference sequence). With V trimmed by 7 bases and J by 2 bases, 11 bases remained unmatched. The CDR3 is CASTPTDRPTYEQYF. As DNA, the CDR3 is TGTGCCAGCACCCCCACGGACAGGCCGACCTACGAGCAGTACTTC. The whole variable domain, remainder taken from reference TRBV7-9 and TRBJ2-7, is DTGVSQNPRHKITKRGQNVTFRCDPISEHNRLYWYRQTLGQGPEFLTYFQNEAQLEKSRLLSDRFSAERPKGSFSTLEIQRTEQGDSAMYLCASTPTDRPTYEQYFGPGTRLTVT.

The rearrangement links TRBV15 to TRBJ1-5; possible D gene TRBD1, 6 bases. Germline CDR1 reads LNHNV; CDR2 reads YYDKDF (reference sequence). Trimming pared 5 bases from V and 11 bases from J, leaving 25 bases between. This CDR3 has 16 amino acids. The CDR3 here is CATSWGPGDVKRAQHF. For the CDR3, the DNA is TGTGCCACCAGCTGGGGACCAGGGGACGTTAAGAGGGCCCAGCATTTT. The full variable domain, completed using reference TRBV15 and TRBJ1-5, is DAMVIQNPRYQVTQFGKPVTLSCSQTLNHNVMYWYQQKSSQAPKLLFHYYDKDFNNEADTPDNFQSRRPNTSFCFLDIRSPGLGDTAMYLCATSWGPGDVKRAQHFGDGTRLSIL.

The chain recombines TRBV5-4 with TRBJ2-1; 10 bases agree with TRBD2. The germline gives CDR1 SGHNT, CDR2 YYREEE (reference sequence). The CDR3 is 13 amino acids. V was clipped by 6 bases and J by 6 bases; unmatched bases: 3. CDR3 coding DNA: TGTGCCAGCACCAGCGGGAGGGCCAATGAGCAGTTCTTC. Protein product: CASTSGRANEQFF. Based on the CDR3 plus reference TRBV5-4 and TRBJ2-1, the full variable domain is ETGVTQSPTHLIKTRGQQVTLRCSSQSGHNTVSWYQQALGQGPQFIFQYYREEENGRGNFPPRFSGLQFPNYSSELNVNALELDDSALYLCASTSGRANEQFFGPGTRLTVL.

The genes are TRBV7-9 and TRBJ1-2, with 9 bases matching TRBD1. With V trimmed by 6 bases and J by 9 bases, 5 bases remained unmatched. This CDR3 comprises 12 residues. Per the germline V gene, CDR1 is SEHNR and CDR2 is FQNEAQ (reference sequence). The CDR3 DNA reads TGTGCCAGCAGAATCGGGACAGGGAGCTACACCTTC. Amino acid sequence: CASRIGTGSYTF. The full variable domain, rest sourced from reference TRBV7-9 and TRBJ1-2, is DTGVSQNPRHKITKRGQNVTFRCDPISEHNRLYWYRQTLGQGPEFLTYFQNEAQLEKSRLLSDRFSAERPKGSFSTLEIQRTEQGDSAMYLCASRIGTGSYTFGSGTRLTVV.

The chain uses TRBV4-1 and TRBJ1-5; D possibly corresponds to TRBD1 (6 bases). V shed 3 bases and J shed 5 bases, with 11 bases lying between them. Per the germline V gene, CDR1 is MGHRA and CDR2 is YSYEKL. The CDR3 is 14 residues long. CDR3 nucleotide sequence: TGCGCCAGCAGCCACACAGCAGGGGATCAGCCCCAGCATTTT. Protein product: CASSHTAGDQPQHF.

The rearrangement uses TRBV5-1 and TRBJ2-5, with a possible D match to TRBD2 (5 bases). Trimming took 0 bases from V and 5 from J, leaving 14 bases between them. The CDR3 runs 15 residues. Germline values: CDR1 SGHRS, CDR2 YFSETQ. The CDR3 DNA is TGCGCCAGCAGCTTGGGGACTCGGGCCGGCGAGACCCAGTACTTC. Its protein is CASSLGTRAGETQYF. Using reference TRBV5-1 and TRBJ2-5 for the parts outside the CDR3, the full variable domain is KAGVTQTPRYLIKTRGQQVTLSCSPISGHRSVSWYQQTPGQGLQFLFEYFSETQRNKGNFPGRFSGRQFSNSRSEMNVSTLELGDSALYLCASSLGTRAGETQYFGPGTRLLVL.

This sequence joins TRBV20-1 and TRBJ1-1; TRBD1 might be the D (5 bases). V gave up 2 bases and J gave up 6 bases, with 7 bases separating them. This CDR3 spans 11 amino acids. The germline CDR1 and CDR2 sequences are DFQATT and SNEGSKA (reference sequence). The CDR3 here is CSARQTAEAFF. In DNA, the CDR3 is TGCAGTGCTAGACAGACAGCTGAAGCTTTCTTT.

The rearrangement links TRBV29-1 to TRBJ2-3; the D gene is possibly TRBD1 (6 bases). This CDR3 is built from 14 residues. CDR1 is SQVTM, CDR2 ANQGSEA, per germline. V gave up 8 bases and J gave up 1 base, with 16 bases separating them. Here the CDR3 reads CSIRRDIRTDTQYF. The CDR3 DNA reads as TGCAGCATTCGAAGGGACATCCGCACAGATACGCAGTATTTT.

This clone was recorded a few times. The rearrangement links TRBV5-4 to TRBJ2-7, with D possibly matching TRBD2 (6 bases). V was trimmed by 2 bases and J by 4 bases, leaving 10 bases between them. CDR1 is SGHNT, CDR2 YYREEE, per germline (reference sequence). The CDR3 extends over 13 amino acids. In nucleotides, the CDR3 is TGTGCCAGCAGCTTATCGGGGAGGTACGAGCAGTACTTC. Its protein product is CASSLSGRYEQYF. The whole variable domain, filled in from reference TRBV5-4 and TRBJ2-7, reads ETGVTQSPTHLIKTRGQQVTLRCSSQSGHNTVSWYQQALGQGPQFIFQYYREEENGRGNFPPRFSGLQFPNYSSELNVNALELDDSALYLCASSLSGRYEQYFGPGTRLTVT.

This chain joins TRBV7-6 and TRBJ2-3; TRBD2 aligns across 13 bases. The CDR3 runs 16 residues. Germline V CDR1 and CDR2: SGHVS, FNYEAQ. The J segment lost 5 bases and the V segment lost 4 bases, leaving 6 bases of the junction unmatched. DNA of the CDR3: TGTGCCAGCAGCTCGTTAGGACTAGCGGGAGAAGATACGCAGTATTTT. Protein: CASSSLGLAGEDTQYF.

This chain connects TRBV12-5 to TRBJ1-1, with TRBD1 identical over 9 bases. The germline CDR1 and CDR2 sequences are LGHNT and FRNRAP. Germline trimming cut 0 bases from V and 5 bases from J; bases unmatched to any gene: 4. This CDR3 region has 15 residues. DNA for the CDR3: TGTGCTAGTGGTTTGGTTCTGGACAGGGGAACTGAAGCTTTCTTT. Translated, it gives CASGLVLDRGTEAFF.

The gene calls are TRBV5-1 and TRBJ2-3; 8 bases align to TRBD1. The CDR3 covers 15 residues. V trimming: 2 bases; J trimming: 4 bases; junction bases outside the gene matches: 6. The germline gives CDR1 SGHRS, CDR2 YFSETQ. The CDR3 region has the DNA TGCGCCAGCAGCTTCTGGACAGGGATCGCAGATACGCAGTATTTT. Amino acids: CASSFWTGIADTQYF.

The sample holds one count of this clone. CDR3 sequence (DNA): TGCGCCAGCAGCCCCACCGGGGGACAGATCTATGGCTACACCTTC. Translation gives CASSPTGGQIYGYTF. The chain has TRBV5-1 and TRBJ1-2, with TRBD1 matching over 7 bases. The germline V gene encodes CDR1 SGHRS and CDR2 YFSETQ. V shed 4 bases, J shed 4 bases, and the junction held 10 bases outside the gene matches. The CDR3 length is 15 residues.

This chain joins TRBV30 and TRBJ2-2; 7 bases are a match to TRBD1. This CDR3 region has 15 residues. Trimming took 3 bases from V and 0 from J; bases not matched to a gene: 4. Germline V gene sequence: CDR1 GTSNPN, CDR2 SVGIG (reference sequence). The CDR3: CAWRYGTANTGELFF. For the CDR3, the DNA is TGTGCCTGGAGATACGGGACAGCGAACACCGGGGAGCTGTTTTTT.